The rows below give T cell receptor beta chains drawn from one sample of a study of blood T cells in healthy people across ages. TCRdb re-called the 5' RACE reads with MiXCR, one entry per CDR3 protein. This sample has 1.5 million to 2 million distinct CDR3 sequences; 25% to 30% occur once, and the top ten carry around 7.7%. Sequencing input: blood. The receptors derive from a woman in her thirties in good health. The CDR3 runs from the conserved cysteine through the conserved F or W. D genes are given only for firm matches. The listing skips clone size in some rows; elsewhere it reads once, few, many or a size class.

D gene	clone size	V gene	J gene	CDR3 protein	CDR3 DNA
TRBD2	-	TRBV4-1	TRBJ2-7	CASSQGLAGACYEQYF	TGCGCCAGCAGCCAGGGACTAGCGGGAGCTTGCTACGAGCAGTACTTC
TRBD2	many	TRBV28	TRBJ2-1	CASSFATSGGNEQFF	TGTGCCAGCAGTTTCGCTACTAGCGGGGGCAATGAGCAGTTCTTC
-	-	TRBV5-1	TRBJ2-7	CASSADSDYEQYF	TGCGCCAGCAGCGCGGACAGCGACTACGAGCAGTACTTC
TRBD1	few	TRBV6-5	TRBJ1-5	CASSLQGFQPQHF	TGTGCCAGCAGCCTACAGGGGTTTCAGCCCCAGCATTTT
TRBD1	-	TRBV10-2	TRBJ2-7	CAIGTGVRYEQYF	TGCGCCATCGGGACAGGGGTTAGGTACGAGCAGTACTTC
-	few	TRBV12-3/TRBV12-4	TRBJ2-5	CASSLEDSVLGRSETQYF	TGTGCCAGCAGTTTAGAAGATTCCGTATTGGGACGTTCAGAGACCCAGTACTTC
-	few	TRBV12-3/TRBV12-4	TRBJ2-2	CASSDGWAGELFF	TGTGCCAGCAGTGATGGTTGGGCCGGGGAGCTGTTTTTT
TRBD2	-	TRBV5-6	TRBJ2-7	CASSPSGGTSFYEQYF	TGTGCCAGCAGCCCCAGCGGGGGGACAAGCTTCTACGAGCAGTACTTC
TRBD2	few	TRBV7-2	TRBJ2-1	CSSSLSWTRSNEQFF	TGTTCCAGCAGCTTATCTTGGACTAGGAGCAATGAGCAGTTCTTC
-	few	TRBV12-3/TRBV12-4	TRBJ1-3	CASSFSRSAGNTIYF	TGTGCCAGCAGTTTTTCGCGGAGCGCTGGAAACACCATATATTTT
TRBD1	many	TRBV7-9	TRBJ1-2	CASSPRDRANYGYTF	TGTGCCAGCAGCCCACGGGACAGGGCTAACTATGGCTACACCTTC